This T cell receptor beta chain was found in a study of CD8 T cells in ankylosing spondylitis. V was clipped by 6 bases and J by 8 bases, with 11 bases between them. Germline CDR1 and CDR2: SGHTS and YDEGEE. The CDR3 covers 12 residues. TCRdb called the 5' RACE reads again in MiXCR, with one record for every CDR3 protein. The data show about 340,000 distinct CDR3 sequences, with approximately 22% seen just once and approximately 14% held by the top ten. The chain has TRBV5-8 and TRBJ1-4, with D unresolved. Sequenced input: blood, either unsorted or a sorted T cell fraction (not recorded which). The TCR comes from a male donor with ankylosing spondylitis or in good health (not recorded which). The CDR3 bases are TGTGCCAGCACCGAAAATTGGGAAAAACTGTTTTTT. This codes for CASTENWEKLFF.